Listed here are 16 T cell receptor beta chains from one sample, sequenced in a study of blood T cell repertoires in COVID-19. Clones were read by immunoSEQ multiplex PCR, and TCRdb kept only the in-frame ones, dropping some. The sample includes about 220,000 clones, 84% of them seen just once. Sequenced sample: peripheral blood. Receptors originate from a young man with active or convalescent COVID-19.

CDR3 DNA: TGTGCCAGCAGCCAAGATGGGGGGGCTTTCTTT. Its translation: CASSQDGGAFF. V and J are TRBV3-1 (or the pseudogene TRBV3-2) and TRBJ1-1; D might be TRBD1 (5 bases). The CDR3 consists of 11 residues. CDR1 is LGHDT, CDR2 YNNKEL, per germline (reference sequence). V gave up 0 bases and J gave up 11 bases, with 7 bases separating them.

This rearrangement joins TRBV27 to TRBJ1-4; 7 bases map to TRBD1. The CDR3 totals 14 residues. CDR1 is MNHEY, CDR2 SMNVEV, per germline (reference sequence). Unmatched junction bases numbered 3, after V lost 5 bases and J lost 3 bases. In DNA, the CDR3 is TGTGCCAGCAGTGGGACAGCCTCTAATGAAAAACTGTTTTTT. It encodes CASSGTASNEKLFF.

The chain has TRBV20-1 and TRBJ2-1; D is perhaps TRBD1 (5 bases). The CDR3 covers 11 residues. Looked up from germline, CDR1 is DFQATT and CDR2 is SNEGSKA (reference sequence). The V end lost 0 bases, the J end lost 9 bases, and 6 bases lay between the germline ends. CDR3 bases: TGCAGTGCTAGAGACAGGGTTGAGCAGTTCTTC. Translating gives CSARDRVEQFF.

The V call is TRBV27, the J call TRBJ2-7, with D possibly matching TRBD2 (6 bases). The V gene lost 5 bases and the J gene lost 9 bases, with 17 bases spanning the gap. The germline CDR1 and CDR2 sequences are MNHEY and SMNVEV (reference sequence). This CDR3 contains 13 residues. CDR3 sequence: CASSPTGLPVQYF. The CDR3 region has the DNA TGTGCCAGCAGTCCGACGGGACTCCCAGTGCAGTACTTC.

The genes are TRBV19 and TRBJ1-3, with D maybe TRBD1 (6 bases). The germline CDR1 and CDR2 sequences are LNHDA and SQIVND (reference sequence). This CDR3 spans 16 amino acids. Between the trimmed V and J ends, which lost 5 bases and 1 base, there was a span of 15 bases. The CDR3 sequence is CASSLLQGSSGNTIYF. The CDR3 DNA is TGTGCCAGTAGTCTACTCCAGGGGTCGTCTGGAAACACCATATATTTT.

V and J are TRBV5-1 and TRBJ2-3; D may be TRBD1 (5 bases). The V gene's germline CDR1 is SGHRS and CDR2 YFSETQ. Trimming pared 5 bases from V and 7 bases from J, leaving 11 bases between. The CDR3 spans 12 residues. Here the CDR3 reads CASRIQGNTQYF. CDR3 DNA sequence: TGCGCCAGCAGAATTCAGGGAAATACGCAGTATTTT.

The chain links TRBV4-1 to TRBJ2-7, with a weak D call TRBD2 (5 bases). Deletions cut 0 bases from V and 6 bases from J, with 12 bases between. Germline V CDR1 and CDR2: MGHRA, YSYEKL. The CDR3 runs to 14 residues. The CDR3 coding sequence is TGCGCCAGCAGCCAAGAACGGCCGGGATTCGAGCAGTACTTC. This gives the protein CASSQERPGFEQYF.

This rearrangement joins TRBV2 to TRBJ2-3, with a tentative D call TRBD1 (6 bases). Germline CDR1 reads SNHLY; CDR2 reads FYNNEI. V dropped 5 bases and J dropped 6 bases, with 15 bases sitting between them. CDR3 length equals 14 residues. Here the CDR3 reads CASSPQGGADTQYF. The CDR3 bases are TGTGCCAGCAGTCCACAGGGTGGGGCGGATACGCAGTATTTT.

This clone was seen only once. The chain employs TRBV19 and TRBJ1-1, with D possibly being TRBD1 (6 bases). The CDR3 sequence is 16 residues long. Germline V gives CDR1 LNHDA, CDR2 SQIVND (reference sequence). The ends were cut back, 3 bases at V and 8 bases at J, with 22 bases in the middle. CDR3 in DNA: TGTGCCAGTAGTATGGGTTTTGCAGGGGTTGGTTCCGAAGCTTTCTTT. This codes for CASSMGFAGVGSEAFF.

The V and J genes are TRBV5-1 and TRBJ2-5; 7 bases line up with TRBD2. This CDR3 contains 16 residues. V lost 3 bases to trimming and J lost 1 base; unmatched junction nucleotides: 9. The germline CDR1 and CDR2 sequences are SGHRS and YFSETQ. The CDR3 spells CASSYGAGTIQETQYF. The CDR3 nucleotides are TGCGCCAGCAGCTACGGAGCGGGGACCATCCAAGAGACCCAGTACTTC.

CDR3 nucleotide sequence: TGTGCCAGCAGCCAAGTTAGCGGGGGGGCAGTTGAGCAGTTCTTC. Its protein product is CASSQVSGGAVEQFF. The chain has TRBV4-2 and TRBJ2-1; TRBD2 agrees at 11 bases. This CDR3 region has 15 residues. The germline gives CDR1 LGHNA, CDR2 YNFKEQ. V lost 1 base, J lost 9 bases, and 5 bases stayed unmatched.

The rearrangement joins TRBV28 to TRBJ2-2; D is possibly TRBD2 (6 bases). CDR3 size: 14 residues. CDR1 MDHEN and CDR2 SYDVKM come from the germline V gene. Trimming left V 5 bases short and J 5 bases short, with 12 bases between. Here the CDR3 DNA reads TGTGCCAGCAGTACCAACGGGAGAACCGGGGAGCTGTTTTTT. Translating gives CASSTNGRTGELFF.

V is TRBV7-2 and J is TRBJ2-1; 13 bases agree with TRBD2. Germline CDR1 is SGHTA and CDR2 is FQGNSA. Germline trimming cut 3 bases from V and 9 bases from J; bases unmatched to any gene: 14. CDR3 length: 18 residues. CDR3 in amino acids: CASSLGLAGLPPAGEQFF. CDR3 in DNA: TGTGCCAGCAGCTTGGGACTAGCGGGGCTCCCCCCCGCCGGTGAGCAGTTCTTC.

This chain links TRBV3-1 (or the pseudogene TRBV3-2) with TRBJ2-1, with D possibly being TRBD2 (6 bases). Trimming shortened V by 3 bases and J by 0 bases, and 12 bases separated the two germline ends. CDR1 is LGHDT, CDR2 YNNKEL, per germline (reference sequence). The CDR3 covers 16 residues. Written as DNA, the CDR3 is TGTGCCAGCAGCCACAATAGCGGAGACTCCTACAATGAGCAGTTCTTC. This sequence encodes CASSHNSGDSYNEQFF.

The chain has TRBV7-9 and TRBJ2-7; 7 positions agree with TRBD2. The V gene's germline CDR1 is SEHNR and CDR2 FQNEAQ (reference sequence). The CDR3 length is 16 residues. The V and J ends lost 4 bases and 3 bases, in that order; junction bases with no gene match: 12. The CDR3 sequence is CASSSIPGGGNYEQYF. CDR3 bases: TGTGCCAGCAGCTCCATACCCGGGGGAGGGAACTACGAGCAGTACTTC.

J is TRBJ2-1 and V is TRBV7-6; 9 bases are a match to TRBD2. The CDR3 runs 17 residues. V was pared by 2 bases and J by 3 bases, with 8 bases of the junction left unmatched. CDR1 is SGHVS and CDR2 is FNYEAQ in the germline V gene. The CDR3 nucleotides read TGTGCCAGCAGCTTAAATTCCTTGCGGGAGGGCTACAATGAGCAGTTCTTC. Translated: CASSLNSLREGYNEQFF.